This is a list of T cell receptor beta chains from one sample in a study of cytomegalovirus exposure and HLA in healthy donors. TCRdb's copy holds only in-frame clones and misses some; the assay was immunoSEQ multiplex PCR. This sample has 150,000 to 200,000 clones, with almost 75% found just once. Material: PBMCs. All receptors derive from a woman aged 18-29 years in good health and CMV-seropositive. CDR3s include the opening cysteine and the closing phenylalanine or tryptophan. Each record gives: V gene, J gene, clone size, D gene, CDR3 DNA, CDR3 protein. The D gene is left open where the match is weak. Clone size is not always given. Where it is, it says once, few, many or a class for expanded clones.

>TRBV6-5|TRBJ2-7|NA|NA
TGTGCCAGCAGTTACGAGGCCCGATACGAGCAGTACTTC
CASSYEARYEQYF
>TRBV5-8|TRBJ1-4|NA|NA
TGTGCCAGCAGCTTGGCCAGTTGGACAGAGAATGAAAAACTGTTTTTT
CASSLASWTENEKLFF
>TRBV6-6|TRBJ1-2|NA|NA
TGTGCCAGCGCCCCCGCCGGGGGAAGCTATGGCTACACCTTC
CASAPAGGSYGYTF
>TRBV4-1|TRBJ1-5|NA|NA
TGCGCCAGCAGCCAAAACCGGGGGATGCCCCAGCATTTT
CASSQNRGMPQHF
>TRBV2|TRBJ1-4|NA|NA
TGTGCCAGCAGCGGGAGTTCTGGTGAAAAACTGTTTTTT
CASSGSSGEKLFF
>TRBV7-2|TRBJ1-2|once|TRBD1
TGTGCCAGCAGGATTCCACCGGGACAGGGGACCTATGGCTACACCTTC
CASRIPPGQGTYGYTF
>TRBV5-6|TRBJ1-2|once|NA
TGTGCCAGCAGCTGGCGACTCAATCCGATCTATGGCTACACCTTC
CASSWRLNPIYGYTF
>TRBV2|TRBJ2-3|NA|TRBD2
TGTGCCAGCAGACCCGCCAGGGCGGGGGGGCGGGTCACAGATACGCAGTATTTT
CASRPARAGGRVTDTQYF
>TRBV4-1|TRBJ2-1|few|TRBD2
TGCGCCAGCAGCCAAGATCAAGCGGGGGGGACTTTTTCCTACAATGAGCAGTTCTTC
CASSQDQAGGTFSYNEQFF
>TRBV7-2|TRBJ2-3|NA|TRBD2
TGTGCCAGCAGCTTAGCTGCCGTGGGCGGGGGGGCGAGAGATACGCAGTATTTT
CASSLAAVGGGARDTQYF
>TRBV27|TRBJ2-3|NA|NA
TGTGCCACTTCATGGGGAGGCACAGATACGCAGTATTTT
CATSWGGTDTQYF
>TRBV6-5|TRBJ2-7|once|TRBD1
TGTGCCAGCAGGTCCGAGACAGGGAGCGAGCAGTACTTC
CASRSETGSEQYF
>TRBV4-2|TRBJ2-7|NA|NA
TGTGCCAGCAGCCAAGAAGGGGGTCTCGACGAGCAGTACTTC
CASSQEGGLDEQYF
>TRBV18|TRBJ1-2|NA|NA
TGTGCCAGCTCACCGGTGGACAGTCCTAACTATGGCTACACCTTC
CASSPVDSPNYGYTF